The source of this TCR delta chain is a study of gamma-delta T cells after stem cell transplantation. TCRdb reapplied CATT to the RT-PCR reads. This table has roughly 3,200 delta-chain clones, less than 2% appearing once. By proportion, this clone is medium-sized. The V gene end was trimmed by 2 bases and the J gene end by 3 bases; junction bases not matched to a gene: 5. Germline V lookup: CDR1 GEAIGNYY, CDR2 EKD. The CDR3 spans 15 residues. This TCR was recovered from a human donor. It is not recorded whose cells these are; they may come from a transplant donor. Material for sequencing was gamma-delta T cells. This sequence joins TRDV2 and TRDJ1; 10 bases match TRDD3. The CDR3 sequence is CACDSLGDKADKLIF. The CDR3 nucleotides are TGTGCCTGTGACAGCCTGGGGGATAAGGCCGATAAACTCATCTTT.